One sample yielded the 7 T cell receptor beta chains listed below, sequenced in a study of follicular helper T cells after annual influenza vaccination (dated by TCRdb to the late 2010s). In the paper's terms, the time point label means: 2014-2015 season, pre-vaccination. Library preparation was by the immunoSEQ multiplex PCR assay. Sourced from immuneACCESS, this table was stored by TCRdb with only in-frame sequences that have V and J called. A share of the clones is absent; for the studies checked, an unresolved V gene accounts for under half, and the remainder has no known explanation. The sample profile shows about 27,000 clones; approximately 80% of them were found once. The ten largest clones capture roughly 1.1% of the sample. Here the sequenced sample was CXCR5+ CD38- circulating T follicular helper cells from blood, taken on the day of influenza vaccination. This specimen's cell subset or site label, interpreted: circulating Tfh, non-naive CD4+CXCR5+PD-1+ (ICOS+CD38+ or ICOS-CD38-). The source is an adult who received the influenza vaccine.

This clone was detected a few times. The chain uses TRBV21-1 and TRBJ1-5; the tabulated D call, TRBD1, remains unverified against the DNA. TRBV21-1 is termed a pseudogene. CDR3 length: 15 amino acids. For the CDR3, the DNA is TGTGCCAGCAGCAATAAGGACAGCCCGATATTCCCCCAGCATTTT. This encodes CASSNKDSPIFPQHF.

This clone was seen just once. This rearrangement joins TRBV5-1 to TRBJ1-4, with TRBD1 matching over 8 bases. The CDR3 extends over 15 amino acids. CDR1 is SGHRS, CDR2 YFSETQ, per germline. Germline trimming cut 2 bases from V and 6 bases from J; bases unmatched to any gene: 6. CDR3 sequence (DNA): TGCGCCAGCAGCTTCGACAGGGGAACGGATGAAAAACTGTTTTTT. Its translation: CASSFDRGTDEKLFF.

This sequence joins TRBV11-2 and TRBJ2-5; D uncertain. This CDR3 contains 11 residues. Germline V CDR1 and CDR2: SGHAT, FQNNGV. The V and J ends lost 8 bases and 7 bases respectively, with 11 bases between them. The CDR3 DNA reads TGTGCCAGCGCAGACACTCCGACCCAGTACTTC. Its translation: CASADTPTQYF.

The chain joins TRBV29-1 to TRBJ2-7; D might be TRBD1 (5 bases). CDR1 SQVTM and CDR2 ANQGSEA come from the germline V gene. The CDR3 contains 12 residues. V was trimmed by 6 bases and J by 1 base, leaving 10 bases between them. This CDR3 is CSVMTVSYEQYF. The CDR3, as DNA: TGCAGCGTCATGACAGTATCCTACGAGCAGTACTTC.

This clone was picked up one time. V usage is TRBV6-6 and J usage is TRBJ2-3; D gene unclear. Germline V CDR1 and CDR2: MNHNY, SVGAGI (reference sequence). The V end lost 6 bases, the J end lost 6 bases, and 10 bases lay between the germline ends. The CDR3 is 12 amino acids. The CDR3 coding sequence is TGTGCCAGCAGCCAGACTGAGGATACGCAGTATTTT. Translation: CASSQTEDTQYF.

The chain combines TRBV11-1 with TRBJ2-1; perhaps TRBD2 as D (6 bases). V was cut by 2 bases and J by 7 bases, with 12 bases left in between. The V gene's germline CDR1 is SGHAT and CDR2 FQDESV (reference sequence). The CDR3 sequence is 14 residues long. CDR3: CASSLRRDENEQFF. The CDR3 bases are TGTGCCAGCAGCTTAAGGCGGGACGAGAATGAGCAGTTCTTC.

The chain links TRBV5-6 to TRBJ1-3; D gene ambiguous. Germline V lookup: CDR1 SGHDT, CDR2 YYEEEE. Trimming removed 1 base from V and 2 bases from J, with 7 bases in between. This CDR3 spans 14 amino acids. CDR3 region: CASSLLQAGNTIYF. In nucleotides, the CDR3 is TGTGCCAGCAGCTTGTTGCAGGCTGGAAACACCATATATTTT.